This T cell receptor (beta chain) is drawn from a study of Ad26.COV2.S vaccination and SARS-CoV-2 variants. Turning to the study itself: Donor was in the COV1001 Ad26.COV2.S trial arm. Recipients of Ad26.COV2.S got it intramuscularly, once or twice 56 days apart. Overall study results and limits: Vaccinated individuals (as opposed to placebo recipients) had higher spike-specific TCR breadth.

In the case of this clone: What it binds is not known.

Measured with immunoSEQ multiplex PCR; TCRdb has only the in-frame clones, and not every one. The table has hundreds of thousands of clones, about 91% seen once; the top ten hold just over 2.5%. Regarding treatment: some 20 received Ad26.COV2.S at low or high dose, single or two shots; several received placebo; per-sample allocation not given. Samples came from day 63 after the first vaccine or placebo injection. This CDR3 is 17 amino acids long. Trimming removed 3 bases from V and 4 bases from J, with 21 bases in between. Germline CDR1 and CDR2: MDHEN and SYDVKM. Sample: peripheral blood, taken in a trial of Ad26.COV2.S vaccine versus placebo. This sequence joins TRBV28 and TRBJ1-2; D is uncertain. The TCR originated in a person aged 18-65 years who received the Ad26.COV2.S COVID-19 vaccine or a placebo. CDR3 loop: CASSLVMRAPSPYGYTF. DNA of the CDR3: TGTGCCAGCAGTTTGGTTATGAGGGCACCGTCTCCCTATGGCTACACCTTC.